The 27 T cell receptor beta chains below all came from one sample that was sequenced in a study of vaccination effects on CD4 cells after COVID-19 (dated by TCRdb to between 2021 and 2023). To identify antigen-specific CD4+ T cell clonotypes by their expansion, the ViraFEST assay first stimulated PBMC with viral peptide pools and then applied TCR sequencing. After around ten days of culture, CD4+ T cells were isolated with the EasySep CD4+ T cell isolation kit. Each participant got two doses of an mRNA SARS-CoV-2 vaccine, either BNT162b2 or mRNA-1273. Receptor libraries were prepared by the immunoSEQ multiplex PCR assay. Drawn from immuneACCESS, this table holds only the in-frame rearrangements with V and J called that TCRdb kept. Clones are partly lost; checked studies trace under half to an unresolved V gene and leave the rest unexplained. Counted in this sample were approximately 17,000 clones; under 70% of them appeared once. The ten largest clones capture 8% to 9.5% of the sample.

For these receptors, no antigen is known. The material was CD4+ T cells from PBMCs cultured with SARS-CoV-2 spike peptides, obtained after COVID-19 vaccination. The sample's cell subset or site label, in plain terms: SARS-CoV-2 spike overlapping peptide pool stimulation. The source of these receptors is a human donor who received a COVID-19 vaccine.

Here the CDR3 DNA reads TGTGCCAGCAGCTTAACTTTTGGGCGCACTGAAGCTTTCTTT. Translating it yields CASSLTFGRTEAFF. V gene TRBV13 combines with J gene TRBJ1-1; D call uncertain. The V end was cut by 2 bases, the J end by 4 bases, with 11 bases between. The V gene's germline CDR1 is PRHDT and CDR2 FYEKMQ (reference sequence). CDR3 length equals 14 residues.

The rearrangement joins TRBV2 to TRBJ1-1; a weak D match, TRBD1 (6 bases). This CDR3 region has 12 residues. Deletions cut 4 bases from V and 8 bases from J, with 11 bases between. Germline values: CDR1 SNHLY, CDR2 FYNNEI. CDR3 bases: TGTGCCAGCAGTGGGGCAGGGGCCGAAGCTTTCTTT. Translating it yields CASSGAGAEAFF.

V usage is TRBV6-5 and J usage is TRBJ1-1, with a weak D call TRBD1 (5 bases). With 2 bases removed from V and 1 base from J, the gap between germline ends came to 14 bases. Germline CDR1 is MNHEY and CDR2 is SVGAGI. The CDR3 spans 16 residues. The CDR3 coding sequence is TGTGCCAGCAGTTACGGAGCGATTGGGGGGAACACTGAAGCTTTCTTT. Amino acid sequence: CASSYGAIGGNTEAFF.

The DNA of the CDR3 is TGCAGCGTTCGATCGGGGTCCACTGAAGCTTTCTTT. It encodes CSVRSGSTEAFF. The gene calls are TRBV29-1 and TRBJ1-1; the D is unclear. Trimming cost V 5 bases and J 4 bases, with 11 bases left between them. Germline V gives CDR1 SQVTM, CDR2 ANQGSEA. This CDR3 is built from 12 residues.

This chain links TRBV18 with TRBJ1-4; D not resolved. CDR3 length: 15 amino acids. V lost 3 bases and J 0 bases, leaving 8 bases between the germline ends. Germline V CDR1 and CDR2: KGHSH, LQKENI. CDR3 amino acids: CASSPVGATNEKLFF. The CDR3 DNA reads TGTGCCAGCTCACCGGTGGGAGCAACTAATGAAAAACTGTTTTTT.

This clone came up a few times. The rearrangement joins TRBV3-1 (or the pseudogene TRBV3-2) to TRBJ2-1; D call uncertain. Germline-derived CDR1 and CDR2 are LGHDT and YNNKEL (reference sequence). The CDR3 has 16 residues. V lost 0 bases, J lost 11 bases, and 20 bases lay in between. The CDR3 spells CASSQESGRVDGQQFF. The CDR3 region has the DNA TGTGCCAGCAGCCAAGAATCGGGCAGAGTCGACGGGCAGCAGTTCTTC.

The gene calls are TRBV9 and TRBJ1-5; TRBD1 might be the D (6 bases). V was trimmed by 3 bases and J by 2 bases, leaving 15 bases between them. The CDR3 totals 16 residues. In germline, CDR1 is SGDLS, CDR2 YYNGEE. The CDR3 protein is CASSAGGAGGNQPQHF. The CDR3 DNA reads as TGTGCCAGCAGCGCTGGGGGGGCGGGTGGCAATCAGCCCCAGCATTTT. Based on the CDR3 plus reference TRBV9 and TRBJ1-5, the full variable domain is DSGVTQTPKHLITATGQRVTLRCSPRSGDLSVYWYQQSLDQGLQFLIQYYNGEERAKGNILERFSAQQFPDLHSELNLSSLELGDSALYFCASSAGGAGGNQPQHFGDGTRLSIL.

The rearrangement joins TRBV27 to TRBJ2-3; maybe TRBD2 (6 bases). V gave up 5 bases and J gave up 10 bases, with 13 bases separating them. Germline CDR1 reads MNHEY; CDR2 reads SMNVEV (reference sequence). The CDR3 runs 12 residues. In DNA form, the CDR3 reads TGTGCCAGCAGTAAGGGTCGGGGGTCGCAGTATTTT. Encoded protein: CASSKGRGSQYF.

This chain uses TRBV28 with TRBJ2-7; maybe TRBD1 (5 bases). This CDR3 contains 12 residues. The ends were cut back, 1 base at V and 6 bases at J, with 7 bases in the middle. The germline V gene encodes CDR1 MDHEN and CDR2 SYDVKM. In DNA, the CDR3 is TGTGCCAGCAGTTTATCGCAGGGCGAGCAGTACTTC. It translates to CASSLSQGEQYF.

This sequence joins TRBV6-5 and TRBJ2-5; weak D call: TRBD2 (5 bases). The V end was cut by 7 bases, the J end by 3 bases, with 15 bases between. CDR1 and CDR2 (germline): MNHEY, SVGAGI. This CDR3 has 14 residues. For the CDR3, the DNA is TGTGCCAGCAAACAGCGGTACCCTAAAGAGACCCAGTACTTC. Translated, it gives CASKQRYPKETQYF.

This chain joins TRBV7-9 and TRBJ1-6; TRBD1 aligns across 8 bases. V shed 5 bases, J shed 6 bases, and the junction held 6 bases outside the gene matches. Germline V gives CDR1 SEHNR, CDR2 FQNEAQ (reference sequence). The CDR3 totals 15 residues. CDR3 sequence reads: CASSPPGQANSPLHF. CDR3 nucleotides: TGTGCCAGCAGCCCCCCGGGACAGGCTAATTCACCCCTCCACTTT. The complete variable domain, with remaining parts taken from reference TRBV7-9 and TRBJ1-6, reads DTGVSQNPRHKITKRGQNVTFRCDPISEHNRLYWYRQTLGQGPEFLTYFQNEAQLEKSRLLSDRFSAERPKGSFSTLEIQRTEQGDSAMYLCASSPPGQANSPLHFGNGTRLTVT.

V gene TRBV5-1 combines with J gene TRBJ2-7; D call uncertain. Per the germline V gene, CDR1 is SGHRS and CDR2 is YFSETQ. Trimming took off 6 bases at V and 3 bases at J, with 16 bases between the two ends. The CDR3 spans 14 residues. The CDR3 region is CASKPMGLNYEQYF. The CDR3 DNA follows: TGCGCCAGCAAACCAATGGGTCTAAACTACGAGCAGTACTTC.

This clone was found a few times. The chain recombines TRBV28 with TRBJ2-7, with D unclear. The CDR3 consists of 16 residues. Germline CDR1 MDHEN, CDR2 SYDVKM. V lost 2 bases, J lost 5 bases, and 19 bases lay in between. This chain's CDR3 is CASSLDWLKTRDEQYF. The CDR3 DNA reads as TGTGCCAGCAGTTTAGATTGGCTAAAAACCCGGGACGAGCAGTACTTC.

J is TRBJ2-5 and V is TRBV29-1, with 8 bases identical to TRBD1. In germline, CDR1 is SQVTM, CDR2 ANQGSEA. Trimming removed 8 bases from V and 2 bases from J; junction bases left unmatched: 4. This CDR3 is built from 12 residues. The CDR3 nucleotides read TGCAGCACGGACAGGGCACAAGAGACCCAGTACTTC. Encoded protein: CSTDRAQETQYF.

CDR3 DNA: TGTGCCAGCAGCCCCTGGACTAGAAGGGACAATGAGCAGTTCTTC. Translating gives CASSPWTRRDNEQFF. This chain uses TRBV5-4 with TRBJ2-1; 7 positions match TRBD2. The CDR3 sequence is 15 residues long. The germline CDR1 and CDR2 sequences are SGHNT and YYREEE (reference sequence). V was clipped by 4 bases and J by 5 bases; unmatched bases: 9.

This chain links TRBV12-5 with TRBJ2-1, with TRBD1 identical over 7 bases. Looked up from germline, CDR1 is LGHNT and CDR2 is FRNRAP. V was pared by 1 base and J by 12 bases, with 12 bases of the junction left unmatched. This CDR3 is built from 15 residues. The CDR3 DNA is TGTGCTAGTGGTTTGGACCCCCCGACAGGGCGAAGGCAGTTCTTC. As protein: CASGLDPPTGRRQFF.

V usage is TRBV6-6 and J usage is TRBJ1-1; perhaps TRBD1 as D (5 bases). This CDR3 has 14 amino acids. Germline CDR1 MNHNY, CDR2 SVGAGI (reference sequence). The V gene lost 4 bases and the J gene lost 0 bases, with 9 bases spanning the gap. The chain's CDR3 is CASSSKGLNTEAFF. In DNA, the CDR3 is TGTGCCAGCAGTTCCAAGGGGTTGAACACTGAAGCTTTCTTT.

The J gene is TRBJ2-1, the V gene TRBV28, with 12 bases fitting TRBD1. With V trimmed by 5 bases and J by 6 bases, 8 bases remained unmatched. CDR3 length: 16 amino acids. The V gene's germline CDR1 is MDHEN and CDR2 SYDVKM. DNA for the CDR3: TGTGCCAGCAGTGAAAAACCGGGACAGGGGGCCAATGAGCAGTTCTTC. It codes for CASSEKPGQGANEQFF.

This chain links TRBV5-5 with TRBJ1-2; the D gene is possibly TRBD1 (6 bases). Trimming took off 0 bases at V and 0 bases at J, with 6 bases between the two ends. Germline assignment: CDR1 SGHKS and CDR2 YYEKEE (reference sequence). The CDR3 is 14 residues long. CDR3 DNA sequence: TGTGCCAGCAGCTTGGCAGGGGCTAACTATGGCTACACCTTC. Translated, it gives CASSLAGANYGYTF.

This clone was seen more than once but under ten times. This chain joins TRBV4-2 and TRBJ2-3; D remains unclear. Germline loops: CDR1 LGHNA, CDR2 YNFKEQ. This CDR3 contains 17 residues. Deletions cut 0 bases from V and 4 bases from J, with 17 bases between. CDR3 nucleotide sequence: TGTGCCAGCAGCCAAGATAATCGGCCTACCTCGCCAGATACGCAGTATTTT. It translates to CASSQDNRPTSPDTQYF.

The rearrangement links TRBV9 to TRBJ2-3, with 7 bases identical to TRBD1. This CDR3 region has 16 residues. The trim removed 4 bases at V and 2 bases at J, leaving 10 bases unmatched. Per germline, CDR1 SGDLS and CDR2 YYNGEE. The CDR3 sequence is CASSSTGDSATDTQYF. For the CDR3, the DNA is TGTGCCAGCAGCTCTACAGGGGATTCTGCCACAGATACGCAGTATTTT.

V is TRBV30 and J is TRBJ2-7; TRBD1 or TRBD2 may be the D gene (5 bases each). Trimming removed 3 bases from V and 1 base from J, with 10 bases in between. The CDR3 runs to 13 residues. Germline V gives CDR1 GTSNPN, CDR2 SVGIG (reference sequence). The CDR3 here is CAWSRDGSYEQYF. DNA for the CDR3: TGTGCCTGGAGCCGGGACGGATCCTACGAGCAGTACTTC.

Judged by abundance, this clone is medium-sized (0.01 to 0.1%). CDR3 protein: CASRDLRGYTF. The CDR3 coding sequence is TGTGCCAGCAGAGATCTACGGGGCTACACCTTC. This chain joins TRBV27 and TRBJ1-2; unclear D gene. CDR1 and CDR2 (germline): MNHEY, SMNVEV (reference sequence). Between the trimmed V and J ends, which lost 6 bases and 8 bases, there was a span of 10 bases. This CDR3 contains 11 residues.

This chain joins TRBV30 and TRBJ1-1; a weak D match, TRBD1 (5 bases). The V and J ends lost 4 bases and 5 bases respectively, with 17 bases between them. Germline CDR1 and CDR2: GTSNPN and SVGIG (reference sequence). This CDR3 has 14 residues. In DNA, the CDR3 is TGTGCCTGGACCGGGACGACGAGAAAAACTGAAGCTTTCTTT. Translating it yields CAWTGTTRKTEAFF. Combining the CDR3 with reference TRBV30 and TRBJ1-1 gives the whole variable domain SQTIHQWPATLVQPVGSPLSLECTVEGTSNPNLYWYRQAAGRGLQLLFYSVGIGQISSEVPQNLSASRPQDRQFILSSKKLLLSDSGFYLCAWTGTTRKTEAFFGQGTRLTVV.

The chain carries TRBV6-5 and TRBJ1-5; maybe TRBD1 (6 bases). Germline CDR1 is MNHEY and CDR2 is SVGAGI. The CDR3 runs to 12 residues. V was cut by 5 bases and J by 14 bases, with 16 bases left in between. CDR3 nucleotides: TGTGCCAGCAGTAGCGAGCAGGGGAGGGAGCATTTT. Its translation: CASSSEQGREHF.

The chain employs TRBV6-5 and TRBJ2-2; 10 nucleotides agree with TRBD1. The V gene end was trimmed by 6 bases and the J gene end by 6 bases; junction bases not matched to a gene: 7. Germline V gene data show CDR1 as MNHEY and CDR2 as SVGAGI. The CDR3 contains 15 residues. CDR3 DNA sequence: TGTGCCAGCAGGACGGGACAGGGGTTCGCCGGGGAGCTGTTTTTT. It encodes CASRTGQGFAGELFF.

The chain joins TRBV6-5 to TRBJ2-1; the D gene could be TRBD1 or TRBD2 (5 bases each). This CDR3 is built from 13 residues. The germline V gene encodes CDR1 MNHEY and CDR2 SVGAGI. V gave up 2 bases and J gave up 11 bases, with 13 bases separating them. This CDR3 is CASSYGSGQQQFF. In DNA, the CDR3 is TGTGCCAGCAGTTACGGATCGGGGCAGCAGCAGTTCTTC.